The source of this T cell receptor beta chain is a study of blood T cell repertoires in COVID-19. The assay was immunoSEQ multiplex PCR, and TCRdb's table has in-frame clones only and misses some. Of hundreds of thousands of clones listed, approximately 89% are singletons. Residents of about 25 US areas, aged roughly 18 to 89 years, made up the participants. Trimming pared 0 bases from V and 2 bases from J, leaving 12 bases between. Germline V gene data show CDR1 as SGHRS and CDR2 as YFSETQ. CDR3 length: 16 amino acids. This receptor was taken from a woman between 40 and 55 years old who had recovered from COVID-19. The rearrangement uses TRBV5-1 and TRBJ1-5, with D possibly matching TRBD1 (5 bases). The sequencing input was PBMCs or T cells enriched from blood (not recorded which). The CDR3 spells CASSLAQGKGNQPQHF. CDR3 DNA: TGCGCCAGCAGCTTGGCCCAGGGTAAGGGCAATCAGCCCCAGCATTTT.